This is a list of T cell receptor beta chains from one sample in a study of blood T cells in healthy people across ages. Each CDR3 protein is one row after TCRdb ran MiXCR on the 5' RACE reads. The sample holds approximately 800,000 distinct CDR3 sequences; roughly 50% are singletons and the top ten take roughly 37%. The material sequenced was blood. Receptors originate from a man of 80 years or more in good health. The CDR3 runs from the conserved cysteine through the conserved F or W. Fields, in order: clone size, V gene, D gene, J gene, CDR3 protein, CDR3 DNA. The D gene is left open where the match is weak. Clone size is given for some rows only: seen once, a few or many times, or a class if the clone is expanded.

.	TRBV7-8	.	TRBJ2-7	CASSSPGTSDNEQYF	TGTGCCAGCAGCTCTCCCGGGACGTCTGACAATGAGCAGTACTTC
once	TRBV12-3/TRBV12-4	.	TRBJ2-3	CASSFIIIEISTDTQYF	TGTGCCAGCAGTTTCATCATCATAGAGATTAGCACAGATACGCAGTATTTT
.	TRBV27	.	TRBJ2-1	CASSLSGVPKTEQFF	TGTGCCAGCAGTTTATCAGGGGTCCCTAAGACTGAGCAGTTCTTC
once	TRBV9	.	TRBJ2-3	CASSAGGGRATDTQYF	TGTGCCAGCAGCGCCGGCGGGGGCAGGGCCACGGATACGCAGTATTTT
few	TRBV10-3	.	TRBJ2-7	CAISSGSYEQYF	TGTGCCATCAGCTCTGGCTCCTACGAGCAGTACTTC
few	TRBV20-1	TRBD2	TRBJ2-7	CSGGRADLDEQYF	TGCAGTGGGGGGAGGGCGGACCTAGACGAGCAGTACTTC
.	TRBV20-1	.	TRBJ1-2	CSATDKAAGENGYTF	TGCAGTGCAACCGACAAAGCGGCAGGGGAAAATGGCTACACCTTC
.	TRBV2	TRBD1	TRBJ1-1	CASSRDRDLGEAFF	TGTGCCAGCAGCCGGGACAGGGACCTTGGTGAAGCTTTCTTT
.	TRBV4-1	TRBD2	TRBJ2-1	CASSQDSGNIYNEQFF	TGCGCCAGCAGCCAGGATAGCGGGAACATCTACAATGAGCAGTTCTTC
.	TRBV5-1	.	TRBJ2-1	CASSLGQGTRNEQFF	TGCGCCAGCAGCTTGGGGCAGGGTACTAGGAATGAGCAGTTCTTC
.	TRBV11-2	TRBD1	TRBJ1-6	CASSLAYSGTGWNSPLHF	TGTGCCAGCAGCTTAGCGTACTCCGGGACAGGGTGGAATTCACCCCTCCACTTT
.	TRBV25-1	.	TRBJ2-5	CAGSEGAGRFETQYF	TGTGCCGGCAGTGAAGGGGCAGGACGATTTGAGACCCAGTACTTC
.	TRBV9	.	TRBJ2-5	CASSVEFGLAAYNEQYF	TGTGCCAGCAGCGTAGAGTTCGGGCTAGCTGCCTACAATGAGCAGTACTTC
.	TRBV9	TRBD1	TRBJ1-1	CASSVGTGGENTEAFF	TGTGCCAGCAGCGTAGGGACAGGGGGCGAGAACACTGAAGCTTTCTTT
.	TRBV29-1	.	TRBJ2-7	CSVTDPSYEQYF	TGCAGCGTTACGGATCCCTCCTACGAGCAGTACTTC
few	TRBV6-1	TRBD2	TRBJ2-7	CASSGTSGRAIYEQYF	TGTGCCAGCAGTGGGACTAGCGGGAGGGCAATCTACGAGCAGTACTTC
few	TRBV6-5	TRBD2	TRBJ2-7	CASTGAGGFYEQYF	TGTGCCAGCACCGGAGCGGGAGGGTTCTACGAGCAGTACTTC
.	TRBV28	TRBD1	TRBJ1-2	CASSFGTGGAGYTF	TGTGCCAGCAGTTTTGGGACAGGGGGCGCTGGCTACACCTTC
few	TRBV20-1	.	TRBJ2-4	CSASPSAGQWGIQYF	TGCAGTGCTAGCCCTTCTGCGGGGCAATGGGGCATTCAGTACTTC
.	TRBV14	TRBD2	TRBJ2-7	CASSQGAGGSSSYEQYF	TGTGCCAGCAGCCAAGGGGCGGGAGGCTCCAGCTCCTACGAGCAGTACTTC
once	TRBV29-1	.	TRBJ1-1	CSVVRPYKAFF	TGCAGCGTTGTCCGGCCCTACAAAGCTTTCTTT
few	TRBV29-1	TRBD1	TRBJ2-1	CSVVQGNEQFF	TGCAGCGTTGTACAGGGGAATGAGCAGTTCTTC
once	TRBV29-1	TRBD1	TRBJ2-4	CSVGQGGLYGQYF	TGCAGCGTTGGCCAAGGGGGCCTTTACGGGCAGTACTTC
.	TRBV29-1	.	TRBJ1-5	CSVGDRVGQPQHF	TGCAGCGTCGGAGATAGGGTTGGTCAGCCCCAGCATTTT
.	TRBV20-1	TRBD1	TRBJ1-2	CSARPGTGGFSYTF	TGCAGTGCTAGGCCTGGGACAGGGGGTTTTAGCTACACCTTC
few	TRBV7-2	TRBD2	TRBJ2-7	CASSLGLFGGRAPKYEQYF	TGTGCCAGCAGCTTAGGGTTATTCGGCGGGAGGGCCCCAAAATACGAGCAGTACTTC
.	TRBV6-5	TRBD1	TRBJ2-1	CASLARDSSNEQFF	TGTGCCAGCCTTGCCCGGGACAGTTCTAATGAGCAGTTCTTC
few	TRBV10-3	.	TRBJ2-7	CAISESRGQNYEQYF	TGTGCCATCAGTGAGTCTCGGGGACAAAACTACGAGCAGTACTTC